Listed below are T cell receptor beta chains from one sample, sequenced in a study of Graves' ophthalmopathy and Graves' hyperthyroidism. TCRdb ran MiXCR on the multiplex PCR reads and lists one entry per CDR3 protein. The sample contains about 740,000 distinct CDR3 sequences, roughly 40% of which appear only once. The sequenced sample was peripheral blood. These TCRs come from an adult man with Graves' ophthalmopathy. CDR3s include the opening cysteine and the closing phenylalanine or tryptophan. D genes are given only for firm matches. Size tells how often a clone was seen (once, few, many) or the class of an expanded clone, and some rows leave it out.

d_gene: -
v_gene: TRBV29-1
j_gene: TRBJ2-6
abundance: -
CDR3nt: TGCAGCGTTACCCGGGGGGCCAACGTCCTGACTTTC
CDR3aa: CSVTRGANVLTF

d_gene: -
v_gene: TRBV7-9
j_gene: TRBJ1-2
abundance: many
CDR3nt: TGTGCCAGCAGGCCCGTCGGATTCGGTGGCTACACCTTC
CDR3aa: CASRPVGFGGYTF

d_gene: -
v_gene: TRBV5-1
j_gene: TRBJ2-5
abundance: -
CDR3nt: TGCGCCAGCAGCAAGGACAGCCAGACCCAGTACTTC
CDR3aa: CASSKDSQTQYF

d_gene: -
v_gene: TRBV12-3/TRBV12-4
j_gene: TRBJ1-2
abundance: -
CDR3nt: TGTGCCAGCAGATCTAGTTTTGGCTACACCTTC
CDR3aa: CASRSSFGYTF

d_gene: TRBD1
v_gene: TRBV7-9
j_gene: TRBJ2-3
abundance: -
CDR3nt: TGTGCCAGCAGCTTATCAACAGGGGTGCAGTATTTT
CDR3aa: CASSLSTGVQYF

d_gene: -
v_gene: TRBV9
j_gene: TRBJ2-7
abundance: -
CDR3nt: TGTGCCAGCAGCGTACGGACCGGGGAGCAGTACTTC
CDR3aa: CASSVRTGEQYF

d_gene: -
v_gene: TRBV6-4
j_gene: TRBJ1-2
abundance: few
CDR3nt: TGTGCCAGCAGTGACCCAGGGGAAACCTATGGCTACACCTTC
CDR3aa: CASSDPGETYGYTF

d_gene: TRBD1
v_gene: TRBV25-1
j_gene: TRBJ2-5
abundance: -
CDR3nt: TGTGCCAGCAGTGGACAGGGGGCGAACCAGTACTTC
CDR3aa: CASSGQGANQYF

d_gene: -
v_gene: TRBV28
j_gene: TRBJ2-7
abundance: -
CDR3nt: TGTGCCAGCAGCTCGACCCCAGTATCCTACGAGCAGTACTTC
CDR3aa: CASSSTPVSYEQYF

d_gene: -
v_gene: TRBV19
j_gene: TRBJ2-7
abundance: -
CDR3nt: TGTGCCAGTAGTACGCAGGGGGGCTCCTACGAGCAGTACTTC
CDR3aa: CASSTQGGSYEQYF

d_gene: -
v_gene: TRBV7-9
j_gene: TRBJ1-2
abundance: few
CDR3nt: TGTGCCAGCAGTTCTCACGATACTACACATGGCTACACCTTC
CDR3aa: CASSSHDTTHGYTF

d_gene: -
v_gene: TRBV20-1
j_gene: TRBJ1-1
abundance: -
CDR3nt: TGCAGTGCTAGAGGACAGGACCTCCGATACACTGAAGCTTTCTTT
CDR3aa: CSARGQDLRYTEAFF

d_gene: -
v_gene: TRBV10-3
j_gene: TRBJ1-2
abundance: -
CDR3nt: TGTGCCATCAGTGAGGTCGGAAACTATGGCTACACCTTC
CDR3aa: CAISEVGNYGYTF

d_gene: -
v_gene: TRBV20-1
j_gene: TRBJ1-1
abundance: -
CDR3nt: TGCAGTGCCGTCTATTGGGGTAGCACTGAAGCTTTCTTT
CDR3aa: CSAVYWGSTEAFF

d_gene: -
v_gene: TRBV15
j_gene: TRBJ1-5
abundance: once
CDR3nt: TGTGCCACCAGCAGAGGACATATGAATCAGCCCCAGCATTTT
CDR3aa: CATSRGHMNQPQHF

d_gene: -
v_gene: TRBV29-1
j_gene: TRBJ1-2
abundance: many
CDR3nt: TGCAGCGTTGAAACGTTAGACCGCCCAGGCTACACCTTC
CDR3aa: CSVETLDRPGYTF

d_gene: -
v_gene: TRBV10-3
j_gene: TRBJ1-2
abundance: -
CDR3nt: TGTGCCATCAGTGGATGGCAGACTAACTATGGCTACACCTTC
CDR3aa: CAISGWQTNYGYTF

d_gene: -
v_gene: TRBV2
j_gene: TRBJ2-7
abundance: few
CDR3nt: TGTGCGCGCCCAGTGCAGGATCGTATACGTCCTCAGTACTTC
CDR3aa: CARPVQDRIRPQYF

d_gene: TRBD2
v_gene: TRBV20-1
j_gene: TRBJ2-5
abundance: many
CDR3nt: TGCAGTGCAGCCGGGACTAGCGCCACGGAGACCCAGTACTTC
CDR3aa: CSAAGTSATETQYF

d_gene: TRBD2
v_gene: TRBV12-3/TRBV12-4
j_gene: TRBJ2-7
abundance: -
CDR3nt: TGTGCCAGCACAATAGCGGGAGCCGAGCAGTACTTC
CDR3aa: CASTIAGAEQYF

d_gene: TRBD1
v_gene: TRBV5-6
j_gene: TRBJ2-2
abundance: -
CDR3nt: TGTGCCAGCAGCGGGATGGACAGGGGGTCCGGGGAGCTGTTTTTT
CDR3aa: CASSGMDRGSGELFF

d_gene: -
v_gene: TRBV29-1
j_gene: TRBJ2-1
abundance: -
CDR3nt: TGCAGCGTTGAACCACCCTCCTACAATGAGCAGTTCTTC
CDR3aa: CSVEPPSYNEQFF

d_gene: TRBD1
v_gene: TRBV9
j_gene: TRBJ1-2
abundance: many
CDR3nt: TGTGCCAGCAGCGCATCCACAGGGGGAGGCTATGGCTACACCTTC
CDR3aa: CASSASTGGGYGYTF

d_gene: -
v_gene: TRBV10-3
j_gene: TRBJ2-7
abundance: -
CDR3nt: TGTGCCATCATTCCACCGGGACGGATTCGCGAGCAGTACTTC
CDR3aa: CAIIPPGRIREQYF

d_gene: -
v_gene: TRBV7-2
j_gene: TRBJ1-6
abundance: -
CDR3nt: TGTGCCAGCAGGCGACCGGGAAACAATAATTCACCCCTCCACTTT
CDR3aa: CASRRPGNNNSPLHF

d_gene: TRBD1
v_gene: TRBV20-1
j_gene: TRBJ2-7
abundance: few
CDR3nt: TGCAGTGCCACCCCCGGGACAGGGCTCAACGAGCAGTACTTC
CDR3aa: CSATPGTGLNEQYF

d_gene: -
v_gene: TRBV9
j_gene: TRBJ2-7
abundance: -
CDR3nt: TGTGCCAGCAGCGTACGTACAGGGAGTATTCGCGAGCAGTACTTC
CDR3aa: CASSVRTGSIREQYF